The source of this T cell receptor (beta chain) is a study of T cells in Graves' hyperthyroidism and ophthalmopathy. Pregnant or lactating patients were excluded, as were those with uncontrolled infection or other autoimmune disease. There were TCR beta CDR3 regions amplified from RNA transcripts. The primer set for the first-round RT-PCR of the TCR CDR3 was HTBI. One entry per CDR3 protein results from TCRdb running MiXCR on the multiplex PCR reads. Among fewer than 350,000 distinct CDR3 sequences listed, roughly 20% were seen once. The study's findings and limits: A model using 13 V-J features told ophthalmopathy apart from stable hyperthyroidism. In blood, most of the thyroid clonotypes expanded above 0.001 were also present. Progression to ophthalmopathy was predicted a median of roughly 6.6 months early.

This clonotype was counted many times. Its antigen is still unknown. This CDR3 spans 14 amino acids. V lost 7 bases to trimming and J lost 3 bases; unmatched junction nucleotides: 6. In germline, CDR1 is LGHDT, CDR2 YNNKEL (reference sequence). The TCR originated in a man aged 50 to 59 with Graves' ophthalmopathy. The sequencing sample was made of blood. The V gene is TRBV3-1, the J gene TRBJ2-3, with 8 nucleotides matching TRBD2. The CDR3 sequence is CASTTGGTTDTQYF. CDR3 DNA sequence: TGTGCCAGCACCACGGGGGGGACGACAGATACGCAGTATTTT.